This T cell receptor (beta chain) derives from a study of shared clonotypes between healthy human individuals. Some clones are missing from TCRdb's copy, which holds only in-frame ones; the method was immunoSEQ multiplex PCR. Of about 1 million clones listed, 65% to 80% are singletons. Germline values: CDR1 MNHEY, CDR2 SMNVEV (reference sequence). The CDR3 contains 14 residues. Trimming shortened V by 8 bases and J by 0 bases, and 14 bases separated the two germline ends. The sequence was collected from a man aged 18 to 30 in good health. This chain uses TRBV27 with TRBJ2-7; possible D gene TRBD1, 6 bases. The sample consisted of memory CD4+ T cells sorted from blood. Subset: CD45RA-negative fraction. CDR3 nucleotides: TGTGCCAGCGGTCGGACAGCTCTCTCCTACGAGCAGTACTTC. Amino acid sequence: CASGRTALSYEQYF.